A single sample gave rise to the 30 T cell receptor beta chains below, sequenced in a study of memory CD4+ T cells and cytomegalovirus serostatus. Single viable CD3+CD4+CD8-CD45RO+ cells were sorted as the memory CD4+ T cells. Profiled with immunoSEQ multiplex PCR; TCRdb holds only in-frame clones, not every one. The sample has tens of thousands of clones, 82% seen once. Sequences were obtained from memory CD4+ T cells from blood. These receptors were obtained from an adult in good health and CMV-seronegative.

This chain uses TRBV14 with TRBJ2-1, with TRBD2 identical over 7 bases. CDR1 is SGHDN and CDR2 is FVKESK in the germline V gene. V dropped 1 base and J dropped 3; count of bases not matched to a gene: 9. The CDR3 covers 17 residues. This CDR3 reads CASSQVFGGSFYNEQFF. The CDR3 DNA is TGTGCCAGCAGCCAAGTCTTCGGGGGGTCCTTCTACAATGAGCAGTTCTTC.

On this clone itself: A junction boundary mismatches the germline segment, possibly from a read error. This chain joins TRBV7-7 and TRBJ2-5; D unclear. The length of the CDR3 is 15 residues. Germline V gene lookup returns CDR1 SSHAT and CDR2 FNYEAQ (reference sequence). The CDR3 region has the DNA TGTGCTAGCAGCCCACGAGGAGAACTACAAGAGACCCAGTACTTC. Translation: CASSPRGELQETQYF. The full variable domain, completed using reference TRBV7-7 and TRBJ2-5, is GAGVSQSPRYKVTKRGQDVTLRCDPISSHATLYWYQQALGQGPEFLTYFNYEAQPDKSGLPSDRFSAERPEGSISTLTIQRTEQRDSAMYRCASSPRGELQETQYFGPGTRLLVL.

The chain has TRBV7-2 and TRBJ2-7; D is perhaps TRBD1 (5 bases). The CDR3 sequence is 14 residues long. Trimming removed 1 base at V and 7 bases at J, with 14 bases between. Germline V gives CDR1 SGHTA, CDR2 FQGNSA. DNA of the CDR3: TGTGCCAGCAGCTTAGATGCAGGGATAGGAGAGCAGTACTTC. This encodes CASSLDAGIGEQYF.

The chain combines TRBV29-1 with TRBJ1-3; TRBD1 agrees at 9 bases. CDR1 is SQVTM and CDR2 is ANQGSEA in the germline V gene. Trimming at V came to 7 bases and at J to 7 bases, leaving 8 bases not matched to a gene. This CDR3 is 13 amino acids long. The CDR3: CSGRQGGTNTIYF. The CDR3 DNA follows: TGCAGCGGTAGACAGGGGGGGACGAACACCATATATTTT.

This clone occurred a few times. The chain uses TRBV6-4 and TRBJ2-1, with D tentatively TRBD2 (5 bases). This CDR3 is 15 amino acids long. The V gene's germline CDR1 is MRHNA and CDR2 SNTAGT. V was cut by 4 bases and J by 7 bases, with 17 bases left in between. The CDR3 is CASSGRAGPYNEQFF. The DNA of the CDR3 is TGTGCCAGCAGTGGGCGGGCAGGCCCTTATAATGAGCAGTTCTTC.

This chain connects TRBV5-1 to TRBJ2-3; 8 bases are a match to TRBD2. Germline trimming cut 4 bases from V and 2 bases from J; bases unmatched to any gene: 18. CDR1 SGHRS and CDR2 YFSETQ come from the germline V gene. CDR3 size: 19 residues. In DNA form, the CDR3 reads TGCGCCAGCAGCCCCGAGTCCCGGGAAGCGGGGGCCCACACAGATACGCAGTATTTT. Translation gives CASSPESREAGAHTDTQYF.

J is TRBJ2-3 and V is TRBV7-9, with a weak D call TRBD2 (7 bases). V lost 5 bases, J lost 4 bases, and 22 bases lay in between. CDR1 and CDR2 from the germline V gene are SEHNR and FQNEAQ (reference sequence). This CDR3 contains 17 residues. The CDR3, as DNA: TGTGCCAGCAGCGACTCAAGGGGGGGCCTCCGGGCAGATACGCAGTATTTT. Protein sequence: CASSDSRGGLRADTQYF.

This chain joins TRBV28 and TRBJ1-1; D is uncertain. CDR1 is MDHEN, CDR2 SYDVKM, per germline. CDR3 length equals 15 residues. V lost 4 bases to trimming and J lost 2 bases, with 14 bases between them. The CDR3 spells CASSSQTSPNTEAFF. The CDR3 region has the DNA TGTGCCAGCAGTTCCCAGACCTCACCCAACACTGAAGCTTTCTTT.

V is TRBV6-5 and J is TRBJ2-5; possible D gene TRBD2, 6 bases. The V gene's germline CDR1 is MNHEY and CDR2 SVGAGI. Trimming removed 2 bases at V and 5 bases at J, with 15 bases between. The CDR3 is 15 amino acids. Here the CDR3 reads CASSYVRDSGETQYF. CDR3 DNA sequence: TGTGCCAGCAGTTACGTGCGGGACTCCGGGGAGACCCAGTACTTC.

The V and J genes are TRBV28 and TRBJ2-5; possibly TRBD2 for D (7 bases). V was clipped by 6 bases and J by 2 bases, with 16 bases between them. The CDR3 is 15 residues long. The germline V gene encodes CDR1 MDHEN and CDR2 SYDVKM. CDR3 protein: CASRPSGGQQETQYF. The CDR3, as DNA: TGTGCCAGCAGACCATCGGGGGGCCAACAAGAGACCCAGTACTTC.

This chain joins TRBV5-1 and TRBJ1-5, with D uncertain. Per the germline V gene, CDR1 is SGHRS and CDR2 is YFSETQ. V lost 7 bases to trimming and J lost 7 bases, with 21 bases between them. This CDR3 is built from 15 residues. This chain's CDR3 is CASAPQDSVGQPQHF. CDR3 DNA: TGCGCCAGCGCCCCCCAAGACTCGGTCGGGCAGCCCCAGCATTTT.

The CDR3 DNA sequence: TGCGCCAGCAGCCCAGCACTCAGGGGCACCGGGGAGCTGTTTTTT. Amino acids: CASSPALRGTGELFF. The chain links TRBV5-1 to TRBJ2-2; weak D call: TRBD1 (6 bases). V was cut by 4 bases and J by 4 bases, with 14 bases left in between. The germline V gene encodes CDR1 SGHRS and CDR2 YFSETQ. There are 15 residues in the CDR3. The full variable domain, with the rest looked up from reference TRBV5-1 and TRBJ2-2, is KAGVTQTPRYLIKTRGQQVTLSCSPISGHRSVSWYQQTPGQGLQFLFEYFSETQRNKGNFPGRFSGRQFSNSRSEMNVSTLELGDSALYLCASSPALRGTGELFFGEGSRLTVL.

This clone has just one count. The chain is built from TRBV4-3 and TRBJ2-7, with 7 bases lining up with TRBD2. The CDR3 spans 15 residues. V gave up 4 bases and J gave up 3 bases; unmatched junction bases: 9. The germline CDR1 and CDR2 sequences are LGHNA and YSLEER. In DNA form, the CDR3 reads TGCGCCAGCAGCCTATGGGCAGGGAGGGACTACGAGCAGTACTTC. Translated, it gives CASSLWAGRDYEQYF.

In this sample, this clone is medium-sized. This chain connects TRBV6-1 to TRBJ1-2, with D perhaps matching TRBD1 (6 bases). V lost 2 bases to trimming and J lost 8 bases, with 9 bases between them. This CDR3 is built from 12 residues. Germline-derived CDR1 and CDR2 are MNHNS and SASEGT. The CDR3 loop reads CASSETGMGYTF. The CDR3 nucleotides are TGTGCCAGCAGTGAAACAGGGATGGGCTACACCTTC.

The V call is TRBV6-6, the J call TRBJ2-2; TRBD1 aligns across 8 bases. CDR3 size: 15 residues. Trimming took 2 bases from V and 6 from J; bases not matched to a gene: 5. Germline V lookup: CDR1 MNHNY, CDR2 SVGAGI (reference sequence). The CDR3 protein is CASSYPRTGSGELFF. The DNA for the CDR3 is TGTGCCAGCAGTTACCCTCGGACAGGGTCCGGGGAGCTGTTTTTT.

The V and J genes are TRBV5-8 and TRBJ2-3; TRBD1 is a possible D gene (6 bases). Germline loops: CDR1 SGHTS, CDR2 YDEGEE. The CDR3 runs 15 residues. The V end lost 4 bases, the J end lost 0 bases, and 12 bases lay between the germline ends. CDR3 nucleotides: TGTGCCAGCAGCCCCCAGGGGACAAGCACAGATACGCAGTATTTT. Translating gives CASSPQGTSTDTQYF.

The J gene is TRBJ2-5, the V gene TRBV7-9, with a tentative D call TRBD1 (6 bases). The DNA end is more similar to TRBJ2-7, so the J call may be wrong. The CDR3 extends over 15 amino acids. From germline, CDR1 is SEHNR and CDR2 FQNEAQ (reference sequence). CDR3 protein: CASSYRVGASYEQYF. In DNA, the CDR3 is TGTGCCAGCAGCTACAGGGTTGGAGCTTCCTACGAGCAGTACTTC.

The J gene is TRBJ1-6, the V gene TRBV7-2; no firm D call. Germline V gene sequence: CDR1 SGHTA, CDR2 FQGNSA. The CDR3 consists of 13 residues. V was cut by 5 bases and J by 5 bases, with 7 bases left in between. CDR3 DNA sequence: TGTGCCAGCAGCGCAACCAATAATTCACCCCTCCACTTT. It is translated as CASSATNNSPLHF.

This chain links TRBV6-1 with TRBJ1-5; 9 positions agree with TRBD1. After removal of 4 bases from V and 0 bases from J, the junction contained 10 bases not matched to a gene. CDR3 length: 18 residues. The germline gives CDR1 MNHNS, CDR2 SASEGT. The CDR3 nucleotides are TGTGCCAGCAGTGGGGGGACAGGGACCTTCTTTAGCAATCAGCCCCAGCATTTT. Translating gives CASSGGTGTFFSNQPQHF.

The rearrangement links TRBV21-1 to TRBJ1-1; TRBD1, the D gene given by the table, was not confirmed from the DNA. TRBV21-1 is marked as a pseudogene. This CDR3 contains 18 residues. In DNA form, the CDR3 reads TGTGCCAGCAGCCTTAAGACCCCTCTCGGGACAGCCAACACTGAAGCTTTCTTT. Translation: CASSLKTPLGTANTEAFF.

The V call is TRBV7-9, the J call TRBJ1-1; D not resolved. Germline CDR1 is SEHNR and CDR2 is FQNEAQ (reference sequence). V lost 5 bases and J lost 5, with 6 bases in between. The CDR3 contains 11 residues. CDR3 nucleotide sequence: TGTGCCAGCAGCCCCCAAACTGAAGCTTTCTTT. Its protein product is CASSPQTEAFF.

The CDR3 protein is CSFLTSSYNEQFF. The CDR3, as DNA: TGCAGCTTTTTGACGAGCTCCTACAATGAGCAGTTCTTC. The chain combines TRBV29-1 with TRBJ2-1; the D is unclear. The germline gives CDR1 SQVTM, CDR2 ANQGSEA. V was clipped by 8 bases and J by 0 bases, with 11 bases between them. The CDR3 covers 13 residues.

This rearrangement joins TRBV29-1 to TRBJ1-1; TRBD1 matches at 9 bases. The V and J ends lost 4 bases and 3 bases, in that order; junction bases with no gene match: 15. The CDR3 sequence is 17 residues long. Germline V gene data show CDR1 as SQVTM and CDR2 as ANQGSEA. This chain's CDR3 is CSVAATGGGFGYTEAFF. CDR3 nucleotide sequence: TGCAGCGTTGCGGCTACAGGGGGCGGCTTTGGCTACACTGAAGCTTTCTTT.

This clone was picked up one time. The chain combines TRBV4-2 with TRBJ2-1; 9 nucleotides agree with TRBD2. There are 15 residues in the CDR3. Per germline, CDR1 LGHNA and CDR2 YNFKEQ. Trimming removed 1 base from V and 9 bases from J; junction bases left unmatched: 7. CDR3 protein: CASSQGGGGAPEQFF. The CDR3 region has the DNA TGTGCCAGCAGCCAAGGGGGCGGGGGGGCTCCTGAGCAGTTCTTC.

V is TRBV4-3 and J is TRBJ1-6; 10 bases align to TRBD1. V lost 0 bases and J lost 7; bases outside the gene matches: 3. Germline V gene sequence: CDR1 LGHNA, CDR2 YSLEER. The CDR3 runs to 16 residues. CDR3 amino acids: CASSQDPGQGNSPLHF. The CDR3 nucleotides are TGCGCCAGCAGCCAAGATCCGGGACAGGGGAATTCACCCCTCCACTTT.

V gene TRBV5-5 combines with J gene TRBJ1-1; perhaps TRBD1 as D (5 bases). CDR3 length equals 15 residues. Trimming shortened V by 4 bases and J by 3 bases, and 16 bases separated the two germline ends. Germline CDR1 is SGHKS and CDR2 is YYEKEE (reference sequence). The CDR3 region has the DNA TGTGCCAGCAGCCTTATGTTTAGGGGCTACACTGAAGCTTTCTTT. Encoded protein: CASSLMFRGYTEAFF.

The chain links TRBV6-6 to TRBJ2-4, with D hard to call. Germline V gives CDR1 MNHNY, CDR2 SVGAGI (reference sequence). CDR3 length: 14 amino acids. V shed 4 bases and J shed 3 bases, with 10 bases lying between them. CDR3 sequence: CASSSLGGKNIQYF. Here the CDR3 DNA reads TGTGCCAGCAGTTCCCTGGGTGGCAAAAACATTCAGTACTTC.

This chain uses TRBV10-3 with TRBJ1-1; unclear D gene. The CDR3 contains 13 residues. Deletions cut 2 bases from V and 1 base from J, with 5 bases between. Germline loops: CDR1 ENHRY, CDR2 SYGVKD. CDR3 amino acids: CAISEAGNTEAFF. DNA for the CDR3: TGTGCCATCAGTGAGGCTGGGAACACTGAAGCTTTCTTT.

The V gene is TRBV4-3, the J gene TRBJ1-2, with a weak D call TRBD1 (6 bases). The CDR3 has 15 residues. Germline loops: CDR1 LGHNA, CDR2 YSLEER. V lost 0 bases and J 6 bases, leaving 14 bases between the germline ends. The DNA for the CDR3 is TGCGCCAGCAGCCAAGAAAGGACAGCGTGGGATGGCTACACCTTC. Translation gives CASSQERTAWDGYTF.

The chain combines TRBV28 with TRBJ1-1; D is uncertain. This CDR3 contains 14 residues. V was cut by 6 bases and J by 1 base, with 12 bases left in between. Germline CDR1 MDHEN, CDR2 SYDVKM. For the CDR3, the DNA is TGTGCCAGCAGACCCCCCGCGAGGAACACTGAAGCTTTCTTT. It encodes CASRPPARNTEAFF.